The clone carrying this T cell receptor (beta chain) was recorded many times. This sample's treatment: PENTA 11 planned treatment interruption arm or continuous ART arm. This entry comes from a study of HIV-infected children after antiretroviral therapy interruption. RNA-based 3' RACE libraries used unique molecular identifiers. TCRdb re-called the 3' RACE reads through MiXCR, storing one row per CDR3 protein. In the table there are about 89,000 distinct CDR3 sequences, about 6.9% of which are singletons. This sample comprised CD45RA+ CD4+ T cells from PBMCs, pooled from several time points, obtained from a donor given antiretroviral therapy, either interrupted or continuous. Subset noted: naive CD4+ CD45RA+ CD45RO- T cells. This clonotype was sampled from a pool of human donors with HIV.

DNA of the CDR3: TGTGCCAGCAGCTTAGCAGGGATCGAGGACAAAAACATTCAGTACTTC. Translation: CASSLAGIEDKNIQYF. The chain combines TRBV11-1 with TRBJ2-4; D is undetermined. V lost 0 bases and J 3 bases, leaving 12 bases between the germline ends. Germline lookup yields CDR1 SGHAT and CDR2 FQDESV (reference sequence). The CDR3 consists of 16 residues.